The present T cell receptor beta chain was sequenced within a study of cytomegalovirus exposure and HLA in healthy donors. The overall study: The Caucasian-associated ancestry cluster contained about four fifths of the 300 to 450 genotyped donors.

In the PCR, 60 Vbeta and 13 Jbeta primers were used. In the original analysis: It was a later analysis that counted 83 million or so unique TCR beta chains, of which around 11 million were shared. Generated by immunoSEQ multiplex PCR, the TCRdb table keeps only in-frame clones and is missing some. V, J and clone size were drawn from that table, and D and trimming were deduced from the DNA. The sample lists roughly 160,000 clones, around 80% occurring once. This clone has more than one count but fewer than ten. Donors consisted of healthy bone marrow donors. The receptor comes from a female donor in good health and CMV-seronegative. Sequenced sample: PBMCs.

This CDR3 reads CASSVAGTGELFF. The CDR3 nucleotides read TGTGCCAGCAGCGTAGCCGGCACCGGGGAGCTGTTTTTT. The chain combines TRBV9 with TRBJ2-2; D gene ambiguous. The CDR3 has 13 amino acids. Germline V lookup: CDR1 SGDLS, CDR2 YYNGEE. V lost 0 bases and J lost 4, with 4 bases in between. Based on the CDR3 plus reference TRBV9 and TRBJ2-2, the full variable domain is DSGVTQTPKHLITATGQRVTLRCSPRSGDLSVYWYQQSLDQGLQFLIQYYNGEERAKGNILERFSAQQFPDLHSELNLSSLELGDSALYFCASSVAGTGELFFGEGSRLTVL.